The present entry profiles one TCR beta chain with its context. A junction boundary mismatches the germline segment, possibly from a read error. TCRdb independently ran MiXCR on the PCR reads; one entry per CDR3 protein. The table lists 40,000 to 65,000 distinct CDR3 sequences, around 33% of them singletons. The data derive from a study of molecular identifiers for immune sequencing clone quantification. Per germline, CDR1 SGHVS and CDR2 FNYEAQ. There are 15 residues in the CDR3. This chain joins TRBV7-6 and TRBJ1-5; 8 bases agree with TRBD1. Sequencing was done on a sample of naive CD8+ T cells from blood, with Jurkat cell RNA spiked in. Subset indicated: FACS-sorted CD8+CD4-CCR7+CD45RA+ naive T cells. This TCR came from a human donor in good health. Some libraries in this study had Jurkat cell RNA spiked in. The CDR3 sequence: CASNLDQGANQPQHF. The CDR3 nucleotides read TGTGCCAGCAACTTAGACCAGGGGGCAAATCAGCCCCAGCATTTT.